These 20 T cell receptor beta chains were sequenced from one sample in a study of cytomegalovirus exposure and HLA in healthy donors. Amplification used 60 Vbeta primers and 13 Jbeta primers. Clones were read by immunoSEQ multiplex PCR, and TCRdb kept only the in-frame ones, dropping some. This sample carries about 160,000 clones, 80% to 90% of them seen once, and the ten largest clones take roughly 6.7%. The sequencing input was PBMCs. The receptors stem from a man aged 45-65 years in good health and CMV-seropositive.

This clone was detected only a few times. The CDR3 DNA reads as TGTGCCAGCAGTTCTATACTAGCGGGGGGGCGAGAGACCCAGTACTTC. It specifies CASSSILAGGRETQYF. The V and J genes are TRBV27 and TRBJ2-5, with 13 bases identical to TRBD2. Germline trimming cut 4 bases from V and 4 bases from J; bases unmatched to any gene: 6. Germline CDR1 and CDR2: MNHEY and SMNVEV (reference sequence). This CDR3 comprises 16 residues.

This clone was seen only a few times. This chain joins TRBV6-1 and TRBJ2-7; 10 nucleotides line up with TRBD2. Looked up from germline, CDR1 is MNHNS and CDR2 is SASEGT. This CDR3 is built from 14 residues. The J segment lost 11 bases and the V segment lost 2 bases, leaving 9 bases of the junction unmatched. The CDR3 DNA sequence: TGTGCCAGCAGTGAACGGAGCGGGGGGGCCGGGAAGTACTTC. Its protein product is CASSERSGGAGKYF.

This CDR3 is CASSPGEGMNTEAFF. As DNA, the CDR3 is TGTGCCAGCAGCCCAGGGGAGGGTATGAACACTGAAGCTTTCTTT. The rearrangement joins TRBV5-6 to TRBJ1-1; D may be TRBD1 (6 bases). The V end lost 4 bases, the J end lost 0 bases, and 13 bases lay between the germline ends. Germline V CDR1 and CDR2: SGHDT, YYEEEE. This CDR3 has 15 residues.

This chain connects TRBV19 to TRBJ2-1; maybe TRBD1 (6 bases). The germline gives CDR1 LNHDA, CDR2 SQIVND (reference sequence). The ends were cut back, 6 bases at V and 5 bases at J, with 11 bases in the middle. The CDR3 length is 13 residues. CDR3 region: CASSTTGHNEQFF. The CDR3 DNA sequence: TGTGCCAGTAGCACGACAGGCCACAATGAGCAGTTCTTC.

V and J are TRBV6-5 and TRBJ1-6, with TRBD1 matching over 10 bases. Germline-derived CDR1 and CDR2 are MNHEY and SVGAGI. The CDR3 consists of 16 residues. Trimming removed 2 bases from V and 9 bases from J; junction bases left unmatched: 7. This CDR3 is CASSYAWTGGSSPLHF. CDR3 coding DNA: TGTGCCAGCAGTTACGCTTGGACAGGGGGTAGTTCACCCCTCCACTTT.

The V and J genes are TRBV18 and TRBJ2-4; the D gene is possibly TRBD2 (6 bases). Trimming cost V 6 bases and J 3 bases, with 18 bases left between them. Per germline, CDR1 KGHSH and CDR2 LQKENI. This CDR3 has 16 residues. The CDR3 loop is CASSPTSPLVKNIQYF. Written as DNA, the CDR3 is TGTGCCAGCTCCCCAACTAGCCCCTTGGTCAAAAACATTCAGTACTTC.

This chain connects TRBV5-1 to TRBJ2-5; 12 bases align to TRBD1. The length of the CDR3 is 15 residues. Trimming cost V 5 bases and J 1 base; bases outside gene matches: 3. The germline CDR1 and CDR2 sequences are SGHRS and YFSETQ. Here the CDR3 DNA reads TGCGCCAGCAGGGGACAGGGGGCGATCCAAGAGACCCAGTACTTC. It encodes CASRGQGAIQETQYF.

The genes are TRBV4-1 and TRBJ2-2; D is unresolved. Germline V lookup: CDR1 MGHRA, CDR2 YSYEKL. V was shortened by 0 bases and J by 0 bases, with 5 bases between the two germline ends. The CDR3 consists of 15 residues. CDR3 residues: CASSQERTNTGELFF. CDR3 nucleotides: TGCGCCAGCAGCCAAGAGCGTACGAACACCGGGGAGCTGTTTTTT.

The rearrangement links TRBV5-1 to TRBJ2-1; TRBD2 matches at 16 bases. V gave up 7 bases and J gave up 13 bases; unmatched junction bases: 5. CDR3 length: 13 amino acids. Germline values: CDR1 SGHRS, CDR2 YFSETQ. The chain's CDR3 is CASGGLAGGYQFF. CDR3 nucleotide sequence: TGCGCCAGCGGGGGACTAGCGGGAGGGTACCAGTTCTTC.

The rearrangement joins TRBV2 to TRBJ2-3, with D possibly TRBD2 on 7 matching bases. This CDR3 is built from 16 residues. The germline V and J ends were trimmed by 6 bases and 5 bases, with 21 bases remaining between them. From germline, CDR1 is SNHLY and CDR2 FYNNEI. Written as DNA, the CDR3 is TGTGCCAGCAGGGGTGGGTTGGGGGGGGCTAAAGATACGCAGTATTTT. Residues: CASRGGLGGAKDTQYF.

The V gene is TRBV30, the J gene TRBJ2-6, with TRBD1 as a possible D gene (5 bases). V shed 4 bases and J shed 0 bases, with 13 bases lying between them. This CDR3 comprises 16 residues. CDR1 and CDR2 from the germline V gene are GTSNPN and SVGIG (reference sequence). The DNA of the CDR3 is TGTGCCTGGAATCAGGGTTTGACCTCTGGGGCCAACGTCCTGACTTTC. Encoded protein: CAWNQGLTSGANVLTF. The variable domain in full, completed from reference TRBV30 and TRBJ2-6, reads SQTIHQWPATLVQPVGSPLSLECTVEGTSNPNLYWYRQAAGRGLQLLFYSVGIGQISSEVPQNLSASRPQDRQFILSSKKLLLSDSGFYLCAWNQGLTSGANVLTFGAGSRLTVL.

This chain links TRBV28 with TRBJ1-5; D is perhaps TRBD1 (6 bases). Germline-derived CDR1 and CDR2 are MDHEN and SYDVKM. V was shortened by 7 bases and J by 5 bases, with 15 bases between the two germline ends. This CDR3 has 14 amino acids. CDR3 nucleotide sequence: TGTGCCAGCAACGTCCTACAGGGCTATCAGCCCCAGCATTTT. Amino acids: CASNVLQGYQPQHF.

The chain combines TRBV19 with TRBJ1-2; D is unclear. The CDR3 has 15 amino acids. From germline, CDR1 is LNHDA and CDR2 SQIVND (reference sequence). The V and J ends lost 4 bases and 1 base respectively, with 13 bases between them. CDR3 protein: CASSTTSRVNYGYTF. In nucleotides, the CDR3 is TGTGCCAGTAGTACCACCTCACGGGTTAACTATGGCTACACCTTC.

This clone appeared once. The V gene is TRBV7-8, the J gene TRBJ2-3, with 10 nucleotides matching TRBD1. V lost 6 bases, J lost 4 bases, and 13 bases stayed unmatched. This CDR3 is 17 amino acids long. In germline, CDR1 is SGHVS, CDR2 FQNEAQ. The CDR3 nucleotides read TGTGCCAGCAGATTAACCGGGACAGGGGCGAGTGCAGATACGCAGTATTTT. Its translation is CASRLTGTGASADTQYF.

The chain links TRBV11-2 to TRBJ2-3; D gene uncertain. Trimming pared 5 bases from V and 6 bases from J, leaving 9 bases between. This CDR3 is built from 12 residues. Germline values: CDR1 SGHAT, CDR2 FQNNGV. The CDR3 DNA reads TGTGCCAGCAGCCCCTCCCTGGATACGCAGTATTTT. The encoded protein is CASSPSLDTQYF.

J is TRBJ2-5 and V is TRBV6-1; tentative D call: TRBD1 (6 bases). The CDR3 consists of 15 residues. Germline assignment: CDR1 MNHNS and CDR2 SASEGT. V gave up 7 bases and J gave up 2 bases, with 17 bases separating them. The CDR3 spells CASNLDRILQETQYF. CDR3 coding DNA: TGTGCCAGCAACCTCGACAGGATCCTTCAAGAGACCCAGTACTTC.

This chain uses TRBV14 with TRBJ2-3, with 11 bases matching TRBD1. This CDR3 has 16 residues. V was clipped by 4 bases and J by 3 bases; unmatched bases: 6. Per germline, CDR1 SGHDN and CDR2 FVKESK. Here the CDR3 reads CASSPRTGGLTDTQYF. Written as DNA, the CDR3 is TGTGCCAGCAGCCCACGGACAGGGGGCTTGACAGATACGCAGTATTTT.

The chain is built from TRBV19 and TRBJ1-2; D possibly corresponds to TRBD1 (5 bases). The V gene lost 7 bases and the J gene lost 6 bases, with 18 bases spanning the gap. The CDR3 consists of 14 residues. Per germline, CDR1 LNHDA and CDR2 SQIVND (reference sequence). This CDR3 is CASKSGIENHGYTF. Written as DNA, the CDR3 is TGTGCCAGTAAGTCAGGGATCGAGAACCATGGCTACACCTTC.

This sequence joins TRBV9 and TRBJ1-1, with D perhaps TRBD1 (5 bases). CDR1 is SGDLS, CDR2 YYNGEE, per germline. This CDR3 is built from 15 residues. V lost 4 bases and J lost 1, with 14 bases in between. Here the CDR3 reads CASSPTGVGNTEAFF. The CDR3 DNA reads TGTGCCAGCAGCCCCACGGGGGTAGGGAACACTGAAGCTTTCTTT.

The V and J genes are TRBV6-6 and TRBJ2-1, with 9 bases identical to TRBD1. From germline, CDR1 is MNHNY and CDR2 SVGAGI (reference sequence). This CDR3 contains 15 residues. V lost 5 bases, J lost 0 bases, and 2 bases stayed unmatched. The CDR3 DNA is TGTGCCAGCAGTGGGACAGGGAGCTCCTACAATGAGCAGTTCTTC. Amino acid sequence: CASSGTGSSYNEQFF.